This T cell receptor beta chain was identified in a study of cytomegalovirus exposure and HLA in healthy donors. Trimming removed 2 bases from V and 6 bases from J, with 8 bases in between. This CDR3 comprises 12 residues. The germline V gene has CDR1 MNHEY and CDR2 SMNVEV (reference sequence). PCR involved 60 Vbeta and 13 Jbeta primers. Method: immunoSEQ multiplex PCR; TCRdb's copy keeps in-frame clones and lacks some. The sample yields some 110,000 clones, 81% seen once. The sequenced sample was PBMCs. This sequence originates from a young woman in good health and CMV-seronegative. The V gene is TRBV27, the J gene TRBJ2-7, with D perhaps matching TRBD2 (5 bases). The CDR3 DNA reads TGTGCCAGCAGTTTACGGGGAACCGAGCAGTACTTC. As protein: CASSLRGTEQYF.